This passage covers 26 T cell receptor beta chains from one sample sequenced in a study of CD8+ T cells in alopecia areata (dated by TCRdb to 2017 to 2018). The method behind the library was the immunoSEQ multiplex PCR assay. For TCR sequencing, RNA was extracted from every sample and reverse transcribed into cDNA to serve as template. This immuneACCESS table, as held by TCRdb, lists in-frame sequences with V and J called but not all clones. Of the missing ones, under half trace to an unresolved V gene in checked studies; the others have no known cause. This sample holds roughly 100,000 clones; 45% to 60% were observed only once. The ten largest account for roughly 8.8% of the sample. The sequencing input was CD4+ T cells sorted from blood. The receptors shown here come from a human donor in good health.

This chain joins TRBV7-9 and TRBJ2-2, with D uncertain. The germline CDR1 and CDR2 sequences are SEHNR and FQNEAQ (reference sequence). V lost 5 bases, J lost 4 bases, and 20 bases lay in between. This CDR3 region has 17 residues. The chain's CDR3 is CASSAIRSRGGTGELFF. CDR3 nucleotides: TGTGCCAGCAGCGCCATCCGGTCTAGAGGTGGCACCGGGGAGCTGTTTTTT.

The V call is TRBV7-9, the J call TRBJ2-5, with D hard to call. Germline V CDR1 and CDR2: SEHNR, FQNEAQ (reference sequence). CDR3 size: 13 residues. The V and J ends lost 0 bases and 5 bases respectively, with 7 bases between them. In DNA, the CDR3 is TGTGCCAGCAGCTTAGCCGGCCCCGAGACCCAGTACTTC. It translates to CASSLAGPETQYF.

The chain links TRBV27 to TRBJ1-6, with D perhaps matching TRBD1 (6 bases). With 7 bases removed from V and 8 bases from J, the gap between germline ends came to 15 bases. Germline-derived CDR1 and CDR2 are MNHEY and SMNVEV (reference sequence). The CDR3 contains 14 residues. The CDR3 DNA sequence: TGTGCCAGCAAGGGGCAGGGGTCAGATTCACCCCTCCACTTT. This codes for CASKGQGSDSPLHF.

The chain recombines TRBV4-2 with TRBJ2-3, with a tentative D call TRBD1 (6 bases). The CDR3 is 15 residues long. Germline V gene sequence: CDR1 LGHNA, CDR2 YNFKEQ. V was trimmed by 3 bases and J by 1 base, leaving 11 bases between them. The CDR3 DNA reads as TGTGCCAGCAGCCACCGGAGGACAGGCACAGATACGCAGTATTTT. This sequence encodes CASSHRRTGTDTQYF.

Concerning this clone: This is likely an artifact of a read error, given a far larger clone one base away. Distinct nucleotide sequences in the sample also encode this CDR3. The chain is built from TRBV7-9 and TRBJ2-7, with 8 bases lining up with TRBD2. J gave up 7 bases and V 1 base, and 3 bases lay outside the gene matches. The CDR3 totals 13 residues. Germline CDR1 SEHNR, CDR2 FQNEAQ (reference sequence). As DNA, the CDR3 is TGTGCCAGCAGCTTAGAGGGCGGGGGGGAGCAGTACTTC. Its translation: CASSLEGGGEQYF.

This clone was counted only a few times. CDR3 nucleotide sequence: TGTGCCAGCAGCTTCCAGGGGGCGTACATTCAGTACTTC. Protein product: CASSFQGAYIQYF. V usage is TRBV5-5 and J usage is TRBJ2-4; 8 nucleotides align to TRBD1. CDR3 length: 13 amino acids. Germline V gene sequence: CDR1 SGHKS, CDR2 YYEKEE (reference sequence). V dropped 2 bases and J dropped 8; count of bases not matched to a gene: 3.

The CDR3 region is CASSSGQGAAKNIQYF. DNA for the CDR3: TGTGCCAGCAGCTCGGGACAGGGGGCAGCCAAAAACATTCAGTACTTC. The rearrangement uses TRBV7-3 and TRBJ2-4, with TRBD1 matching 12 bases. Per the germline V gene, CDR1 is SGHTA and CDR2 is FQGTGA. The CDR3 consists of 16 residues. After removal of 4 bases from V and 0 bases from J, the junction contained 1 base not matched to a gene. Full variable domain (outside the CDR3, taken from reference TRBV7-3 and TRBJ2-4): GAGVSQTPSNKVTEKGKYVELRCDPISGHTALYWYRQSLGQGPEFLIYFQGTGAADDSGLPNDRFFAVRPEGSVSTLKIQRTERGDSAVYLCASSSGQGAAKNIQYFGAGTRLSVL.

The chain couples TRBV29-1 to TRBJ2-5; D is ambiguous. The germline gives CDR1 SQVTM, CDR2 ANQGSEA. The CDR3 has 12 amino acids. Trimming took 2 bases from V and 6 from J, leaving 10 bases between them. The CDR3 DNA sequence: TGCAGCGTTGAAATGCTTGGGAAGACCCAGTACTTC. Protein product: CSVEMLGKTQYF.

The chain employs TRBV29-1 and TRBJ2-5; TRBD2 matches at 7 bases. V lost 6 bases and J lost 5; bases outside the gene matches: 6. The CDR3 covers 12 residues. Germline V gene lookup returns CDR1 SQVTM and CDR2 ANQGSEA. The CDR3 loop is CSVAGVGETQYF. CDR3 coding DNA: TGCAGCGTCGCGGGGGTTGGGGAGACCCAGTACTTC. Combining the CDR3 with reference TRBV29-1 and TRBJ2-5 gives the whole variable domain SAVISQKPSRDICQRGTSLTIQCQVDSQVTMMFWYRQQPGQSLTLIATANQGSEATYESGFVIDKFPISRPNLTFSTLTVSNMSPEDSSIYLCSVAGVGETQYFGPGTRLLVL.

The rearrangement uses TRBV2 and TRBJ1-2; no reliable D call. The length of the CDR3 is 12 residues. CDR1 is SNHLY, CDR2 FYNNEI, per germline. V shed 3 bases and J shed 8 bases, with 10 bases lying between them. The CDR3 nucleotides read TGTGCCAGCAGTGAGACCGCTCGGGGCTACACCTTC. It translates to CASSETARGYTF.

The rearrangement joins TRBV7-8 to TRBJ2-2; no reliable D call. Germline V gene lookup returns CDR1 SGHVS and CDR2 FQNEAQ. The CDR3 runs 12 residues. The V end was cut by 5 bases, the J end by 7 bases, with 8 bases between. In DNA, the CDR3 is TGTGCCAGCAGCCGGACGGACGGGGAGCTGTTTTTT. Its translation is CASSRTDGELFF.

This clone was counted only a few times. The gene calls are TRBV29-1 and TRBJ2-5, with a weak D call TRBD2 (7 bases). V gave up 6 bases and J gave up 5 bases, with 22 bases separating them. The CDR3 covers 15 residues. Germline V gene data show CDR1 as SQVTM and CDR2 as ANQGSEA. CDR3 residues: CSVLLRGGPTETQYF. CDR3 DNA sequence: TGCAGCGTCCTACTGAGGGGGGGACCCACGGAGACCCAGTACTTC.

This clone occurred a few times. This chain uses TRBV7-2 with TRBJ2-1; no reliable D call. This CDR3 has 16 amino acids. V lost 0 bases to trimming and J lost 2 bases, with 11 bases between them. Germline V gives CDR1 SGHTA, CDR2 FQGNSA. The CDR3 reads CASSLAGESTYNEQFF. The CDR3 DNA follows: TGTGCCAGCAGCTTAGCCGGAGAGTCTACCTACAATGAGCAGTTCTTC. Complete variable domain (other parts from reference TRBV7-2 and TRBJ2-1): GAGVSQSPSNKVTEKGKDVELRCDPISGHTALYWYRQSLGQGLEFLIYFQGNSAPDKSGLPSDRFSAERTGGSVSTLTIQRTQQEDSAVYLCASSLAGESTYNEQFFGPGTRLTVL.

The chain couples TRBV28 to TRBJ2-7, with D possibly TRBD1 on 5 matching bases. The CDR3 sequence is 10 residues long. Between the trimmed V and J ends, which lost 5 bases and 7 bases, there was a span of 6 bases. Germline V gene data show CDR1 as MDHEN and CDR2 as SYDVKM. In nucleotides, the CDR3 is TGTGCCAGCAGTCACAGGGAGCAGTACTTC. It translates to CASSHREQYF. Complete variable domain (other parts from reference TRBV28 and TRBJ2-7): DVKVTQSSRYLVKRTGEKVFLECVQDMDHENMFWYRQDPGLGLRLIYFSYDVKMKEKGDIPEGYSVSREKKERFSLILESASTNQTSMYLCASSHREQYFGPGTRLTVT.

The sample holds a few counts of this clone. The chain carries TRBV30 and TRBJ2-4; 7 bases match TRBD1. The CDR3 spans 15 residues. V lost 1 base, J lost 3 bases, and 6 bases stayed unmatched. Germline V gene sequence: CDR1 GTSNPN, CDR2 SVGIG (reference sequence). This chain's CDR3 is CAWSGQGQYKNIQYF. The CDR3 nucleotides are TGTGCCTGGAGTGGGCAGGGACAGTACAAAAACATTCAGTACTTC.

The V and J genes are TRBV20-1 and TRBJ2-7; D gene ambiguous. Germline V gives CDR1 DFQATT, CDR2 SNEGSKA (reference sequence). The CDR3 covers 11 residues. V was cut by 0 bases and J by 4 bases, with 4 bases left in between. CDR3 sequence reads: CSARDSYEQYF. In DNA, the CDR3 is TGCAGTGCTAGAGACTCTTACGAGCAGTACTTC.

This clone was picked up a small number of times. The CDR3 DNA sequence: TGTGCCAGCAGCTCCAAGACTAGTAGGGTTGCAGAGACCCAGTACTTC. It is translated as CASSSKTSRVAETQYF. The chain recombines TRBV5-4 with TRBJ2-5; a possible D gene is TRBD2 (6 bases). Trimming cost V 3 bases and J 4 bases, with 19 bases left between them. Germline V lookup: CDR1 SGHNT, CDR2 YYREEE (reference sequence). This CDR3 spans 16 amino acids.

The chain combines TRBV14 with TRBJ2-5; perhaps D is TRBD1 or TRBD2 (5 bases each). Trimming removed 4 bases at V and 0 bases at J, with 21 bases between. CDR1 and CDR2 (germline): SGHDN, FVKESK. This CDR3 spans 18 amino acids. CDR3 coding DNA: TGTGCCAGCAGCCCGAGGGGCTTTTTTCCCAAGTACCAAGAGACCCAGTACTTC. It translates to CASSPRGFFPKYQETQYF.

V is TRBV9 and J is TRBJ1-6; TRBD1 agrees at 9 bases. The J segment lost 4 bases and the V segment lost 3 bases, leaving 5 bases of the junction unmatched. This CDR3 region has 16 residues. Germline-derived CDR1 and CDR2 are SGDLS and YYNGEE. CDR3 sequence: CASSAQQGAYNSPLHF. The DNA for the CDR3 is TGTGCCAGCAGCGCCCAACAGGGGGCTTATAATTCACCCCTCCACTTT.

The V call is TRBV18, the J call TRBJ2-5, with 9 bases that match TRBD2. The germline V gene has CDR1 KGHSH and CDR2 LQKENI. V was pared by 1 base and J by 1 base, with 4 bases of the junction left unmatched. CDR3 length equals 16 residues. The CDR3 coding sequence is TGTGCCAGCTCACCACGACTAGCGGTAACCCAAGAGACCCAGTACTTC. This sequence encodes CASSPRLAVTQETQYF.

The chain couples TRBV7-2 to TRBJ2-5; a weak D match, TRBD1 (5 bases). Germline V lookup: CDR1 SGHTA, CDR2 FQGNSA. This CDR3 has 12 residues. V was pared by 5 bases and J by 2 bases, with 6 bases between. The CDR3 spells CASSRTQETQYF. The DNA of the CDR3 is TGTGCCAGCAGCCGGACACAAGAGACCCAGTACTTC. Looking up the rest from reference TRBV7-2 and TRBJ2-5 gives the full variable domain: GAGVSQSPSNKVTEKGKDVELRCDPISGHTALYWYRQSLGQGLEFLIYFQGNSAPDKSGLPSDRFSAERTGGSVSTLTIQRTQQEDSAVYLCASSRTQETQYFGPGTRLLVL.

The rearrangement joins TRBV2 to TRBJ1-6; D remains ambiguous. Germline V gene data show CDR1 as SNHLY and CDR2 as FYNNEI. This CDR3 has 14 residues. The V end was cut by 6 bases, the J end by 10 bases, with 16 bases between. The CDR3, as DNA: TGTGCCAGCAGCCCTGGTTGGGTTCGGTCACCCCTCCACTTT. Protein: CASSPGWVRSPLHF. Full variable domain (missing parts from reference TRBV2 and TRBJ1-6): EPEVTQTPSHQVTQMGQEVILRCVPISNHLYFYWYRQILGQKVEFLVSFYNNEISEKSEIFDDQFSVERPDGSNFTLKIRSTKLEDSAMYFCASSPGWVRSPLHFGNGTRLTVT.

This clone was counted between two and nine times. The chain couples TRBV5-1 to TRBJ2-7; TRBD1 aligns across 10 bases. Germline V gives CDR1 SGHRS, CDR2 YFSETQ. This CDR3 has 12 amino acids. Trimming at V came to 5 bases and at J to 4 bases, leaving 0 bases not matched to a gene. In nucleotides, the CDR3 is TGCGCCAGCAGGGGACAGGGGTACGAGCAGTACTTC. Translated, it gives CASRGQGYEQYF.

This rearrangement joins TRBV7-2 to TRBJ2-7, with TRBD2 identical over 8 bases. This CDR3 spans 15 amino acids. With 3 bases clipped from V and 0 bases from J, the junction kept 4 bases outside the gene matches. Germline CDR1 SGHTA, CDR2 FQGNSA. The CDR3 region has the DNA TGTGCCAGCAGCTTTTGGCGGGGGGTCTCCTACGAGCAGTACTTC. It is translated as CASSFWRGVSYEQYF.

V gene TRBV4-2 combines with J gene TRBJ1-6; no clear D. The CDR3 consists of 17 residues. Trimming took off 4 bases at V and 1 base at J, with 14 bases between the two ends. Germline CDR1 is LGHNA and CDR2 is YNFKEQ. The CDR3 is CASSLDVMGSYNSPLHF. The CDR3 nucleotides read TGTGCCAGCAGCCTAGACGTCATGGGGTCCTATAATTCACCCCTCCACTTT.

V is TRBV10-3 and J is TRBJ2-7; TRBD2 aligns across 10 bases. Germline CDR1 ENHRY, CDR2 SYGVKD. With V trimmed by 2 bases and J by 0 bases, 1 base remained unmatched. The CDR3 has 15 residues. The CDR3 loop reads CAISEPSGSSYEQYF. CDR3 bases: TGTGCCATCAGTGAGCCTAGCGGGAGCTCCTACGAGCAGTACTTC.